The 13 T cell receptor beta chains reported below all come from one sample, sequenced in a study of molecular identifiers for immune sequencing clone quantification. One entry per CDR3 protein, called by TCRdb with MiXCR from the PCR reads. The table has about half a million distinct CDR3 sequences, about a fifth seen once; the top ten hold around 0.84%. The sequencing sample was made of naive CD8+ T cells from blood, with Jurkat cell RNA spiked in. Subset specified: FACS-sorted CD8+CD4-CCR7+CD45RA+ naive T cells. These receptors came from a human donor in good health. Some libraries in this study had Jurkat cell RNA spiked in.

This clonotype was found many times. The chain combines TRBV5-1 with TRBJ2-7, with D possibly TRBD1 on 6 matching bases. The V gene lost 0 bases and the J gene lost 0 bases, with 13 bases spanning the gap. CDR3 length: 16 residues. Germline V gives CDR1 SGHRS, CDR2 YFSETQ. The CDR3 is CASSLGPQGNSYEQYF. The CDR3 DNA follows: TGCGCCAGCAGCTTGGGCCCACAGGGTAACTCCTACGAGCAGTACTTC.

This clonotype was recorded a few times. The chain employs TRBV11-2 and TRBJ2-7, with TRBD2 identical over 8 bases. CDR1 and CDR2 (germline): SGHAT, FQNNGV. V gave up 8 bases and J gave up 2 bases; unmatched junction bases: 8. This CDR3 is 14 amino acids long. The CDR3 DNA sequence: TGTGCCAGCCGGGGGGGGTGGATCGCCTACGAGCAGTACTTC. It is translated as CASRGGWIAYEQYF.

This clonotype was seen once. A single base separates this from a much larger clone, so it may be a read error. V usage is TRBV7-9 and J usage is TRBJ1-4; D remains unclear. The V and J ends lost 6 bases and 0 bases respectively, with 11 bases between them. This CDR3 contains 15 residues. Germline V lookup: CDR1 SEHNR, CDR2 FQNEAQ (reference sequence). CDR3 sequence (DNA): TGTGCCAGCAGACCTCGAGATGCAACTAATGAAAAACTGTTTTTT. This translates into CASRPRDATNEKLFF.

This clonotype was detected many times. The chain combines TRBV30 with TRBJ2-3; D is perhaps TRBD2 (5 bases). This CDR3 has 15 residues. Germline V lookup: CDR1 GTSNPN, CDR2 SVGIG (reference sequence). Trimming stripped 2 bases from V and 0 bases from J, with 12 bases between. In DNA form, the CDR3 reads TGTGCCTGGAGTCGGACCGGAGGCAGCACAGATACGCAGTATTTT. Translated: CAWSRTGGSTDTQYF.

The table lists this clonotype with a few counts. The chain has TRBV6-2 or TRBV6-3 and TRBJ1-1, with D hard to call. This CDR3 spans 13 amino acids. Germline V gene sequence: CDR1 MNHEY, CDR2 SVGEGT. The germline V and J ends were trimmed by 7 bases and 0 bases, with 9 bases remaining between them. The CDR3 sequence: CASNPQMNTEAFF. The CDR3 bases are TGTGCCAGCAATCCTCAGATGAACACTGAAGCTTTCTTT.

The chain recombines TRBV6-6 with TRBJ2-7, with D hard to call. Germline V lookup: CDR1 MNHNY, CDR2 SVGAGI (reference sequence). Trimming removed 8 bases at V and 2 bases at J, with 16 bases between. The CDR3 runs 14 residues. CDR3 DNA sequence: TGTGCCAGCGCCCCACTTCAGGCCACCTACGAGCAGTACTTC. Its translation is CASAPLQATYEQYF.

In this sample, this clonotype turned up many times. The chain employs TRBV7-9 and TRBJ1-1; tentative D call: TRBD1 (6 bases). V gave up 0 bases and J gave up 0 bases, with 11 bases separating them. There are 16 residues in the CDR3. Germline values: CDR1 SEHNR, CDR2 FQNEAQ (reference sequence). DNA of the CDR3: TGTGCCAGCAGCTTAGCGGGGGCAGGGTTGAACACTGAAGCTTTCTTT. Translation gives CASSLAGAGLNTEAFF.

In this sample, this clonotype turned up many times. V and J are TRBV6-2 or TRBV6-3 and TRBJ1-1; the D gene is possibly TRBD1 (6 bases). Germline V gene data show CDR1 as MNHEY and CDR2 as SVGEGT. The CDR3 extends over 12 amino acids. V lost 6 bases to trimming and J lost 8 bases, with 13 bases between them. CDR3 loop: CASSPGAGEAFF. CDR3 DNA sequence: TGTGCCAGCAGCCCAGGGGCAGGAGAAGCTTTCTTT.

Concerning this clonotype itself: Being one base from a much bigger clone, this may be a read error. The chain employs TRBV27 and TRBJ1-2; D unresolved. CDR3 length: 13 residues. In germline, CDR1 is MNHEY, CDR2 SMNVEV (reference sequence). Trimming took off 3 bases at V and 5 bases at J, with 10 bases between the two ends. The CDR3 region is CASSFDIQYGYTF. CDR3 coding DNA: TGTGCCAGCAGTTTCGACATCCAGTATGGCTACACCTTC.

Of note for this clonotype: It may be a read error: a sequence one base away is much more abundant. The rearrangement uses TRBV4-1 and TRBJ2-3; the match to TRBD2 covers 11 bases. The germline CDR1 and CDR2 sequences are MGHRA and YSYEKL. This CDR3 is built from 19 residues. In DNA, the CDR3 is TGCGCCGGCAGCCAAGAAATAGCGGGGGGGCGGACCTTTTTGGATACGCAGTATTTT. Its translation: CAGSQEIAGGRTFLDTQYF.

The table lists this clonotype with many counts. The J gene is TRBJ2-7, the V gene TRBV6-6; D call uncertain. Per the germline V gene, CDR1 is MNHNY and CDR2 is SVGAGI (reference sequence). This CDR3 is built from 12 residues. V was shortened by 5 bases and J by 0 bases, with 5 bases between the two germline ends. The CDR3, as DNA: TGTGCCAGCAGTCGGTCCTCCTACGAGCAGTACTTC. Protein: CASSRSSYEQYF.

This clonotype has only a few counts. CDR3 region: CASSRIAGVGPYEQYF. The DNA for the CDR3 is TGTGCCAGCAGTAGAATAGCGGGAGTAGGCCCCTACGAGCAGTACTTC. The chain combines TRBV27 with TRBJ2-7, with 9 bases lining up with TRBD2. Germline CDR1 MNHEY, CDR2 SMNVEV (reference sequence). J was trimmed by 2 bases and V by 5 bases; bases with no gene match: 10. The CDR3 is 16 amino acids.

The J gene is TRBJ2-3, the V gene TRBV11-2; D unresolved. The germline CDR1 and CDR2 sequences are SGHAT and FQNNGV. Trimming cost V 3 bases and J 2 bases, with 9 bases left between them. This CDR3 is 14 amino acids long. For the CDR3, the DNA is TGTGCCAGCAGCTTCGAGTCCGACACAGATACGCAGTATTTT. Translating it yields CASSFESDTDTQYF.